The 19 T cell receptor beta chains in this list originate from one sample, sequenced in a study of blood T cells in healthy people across ages. A second PCR, run for roughly 7 to 12 cycles, used a sample-barcoded 5' primer plus a J-beta primer mix. TCRdb re-called the 5' RACE reads with MiXCR, one entry per CDR3 protein. The data contain 950,000 to 1,200,000 distinct CDR3 sequences, around two fifths of them seen just once; the ten biggest clones take up roughly 13%. Sequencing input: blood. The receptor set was obtained from a man between 18 and 29 years old in good health.

The CDR3 reads CASSSPRGLLNNEQFF. DNA of the CDR3: TGTGCCAGCAGCTCACCCAGGGGGCTGTTAAACAATGAGCAGTTCTTC. The gene calls are TRBV9 and TRBJ2-1, with 8 positions matching TRBD1. The CDR3 is 16 amino acids. Trimming removed 4 bases from V and 5 bases from J; junction bases left unmatched: 11. Germline loops: CDR1 SGDLS, CDR2 YYNGEE. Supplemented by reference TRBV9 and TRBJ2-1, the full variable domain reads DSGVTQTPKHLITATGQRVTLRCSPRSGDLSVYWYQQSLDQGLQFLIQYYNGEERAKGNILERFSAQQFPDLHSELNLSSLELGDSALYFCASSSPRGLLNNEQFFGPGTRLTVL.

The chain links TRBV20-1 to TRBJ1-2, with D tentatively TRBD1 (6 bases). The CDR3 runs 12 residues. V lost 5 bases, J lost 6 bases, and 13 bases lay in between. Germline lookup yields CDR1 DFQATT and CDR2 SNEGSKA (reference sequence). The chain's CDR3 is CSASAGEDGYTF. The CDR3 DNA is TGCAGTGCTTCCGCAGGGGAGGATGGCTACACCTTC.

The CDR3 protein is CASSPSRWGGHSSYNEQYF. In DNA form, the CDR3 reads TGTGCCAGCAGCCCTTCTCGGTGGGGGGGCCATAGCTCCTACAATGAGCAGTACTTC. This chain connects TRBV12-3 or TRBV12-4 to TRBJ2-1, with a possible D match to TRBD2 (7 bases). Judging by the DNA end, TRBJ2-7 fits better; the J call may be wrong. This CDR3 contains 19 residues.

This clonotype was detected only once. At one of its ends the junction is not consistent with the germline gene, which may arise from a read error. CDR3 residues: CDSSVTPSGSTGELFF. The CDR3 nucleotides read TGTGACAGCAGCGTAACTCCAAGTGGGTCCACCGGGGAGCTGTTTTTT. This sequence joins TRBV9 and TRBJ2-2; D ambiguous. CDR3 length: 16 residues. CDR1 is SGDLS and CDR2 is YYNGEE in the germline V gene.

This clonotype has more than one count but fewer than ten. This chain joins TRBV3-1 and TRBJ2-7, with a possible D match to TRBD1 (6 bases). V was clipped by 10 bases and J by 3 bases, with 22 bases between them. Germline loops: CDR1 LGHDT, CDR2 YNNKEL (reference sequence). The CDR3 totals 15 residues. The CDR3 sequence is CAIQARTEKYYEQYF. The CDR3 nucleotides are TGTGCCATTCAGGCTCGGACAGAAAAGTACTACGAGCAGTACTTC.

The V call is TRBV5-6, the J call TRBJ2-1; tentatively, D is TRBD1 (5 bases). Looked up from germline, CDR1 is SGHDT and CDR2 is YYEEEE. V shed 7 bases and J shed 4 bases, with 15 bases lying between them. The CDR3 is 14 amino acids. Here the CDR3 DNA reads TGTGCCAGCTATCGTGACAGTAGATACAATGAGCAGTTCTTC. Translating it yields CASYRDSRYNEQFF.

V gene TRBV20-1 combines with J gene TRBJ2-3; D perhaps matches TRBD2 (5 bases). The CDR3 spans 19 residues. Germline CDR1 reads DFQATT; CDR2 reads SNEGSKA (reference sequence). V shed 5 bases and J shed 0 bases, with 27 bases lying between them. CDR3 coding DNA: TGCAGTGCTCCCACCCGGGGAAGGGTACCCCGTGCTAGCACAGATACGCAGTATTTT. Its translation: CSAPTRGRVPRASTDTQYF.

The rearrangement joins TRBV7-3 to TRBJ2-5, with a weak D call TRBD2 (5 bases). Trimming cost V 5 bases and J 5 bases, with 15 bases left between them. Germline V gene data show CDR1 as SGHTA and CDR2 as FQGTGA. The CDR3 sequence is 14 residues long. This CDR3 is CASSVRGFHETQYF. CDR3 DNA: TGTGCCAGCAGCGTACGGGGATTCCACGAGACCCAGTACTTC. The whole variable domain, remainder taken from reference TRBV7-3 and TRBJ2-5, is GAGVSQTPSNKVTEKGKYVELRCDPISGHTALYWYRQSLGQGPEFLIYFQGTGAADDSGLPNDRFFAVRPEGSVSTLKIQRTERGDSAVYLCASSVRGFHETQYFGPGTRLLVL.

The V gene is TRBV3-1, the J gene TRBJ1-1, with TRBD1 as a possible D gene (6 bases). CDR3 length equals 14 residues. V dropped 7 bases and J dropped 4 bases, with 16 bases sitting between them. Per germline, CDR1 LGHDT and CDR2 YNNKEL (reference sequence). CDR3 loop: CASNYRARGTEAFF. The CDR3 DNA is TGTGCCAGCAACTACAGGGCCCGGGGCACTGAAGCTTTCTTT.

This clonotype was counted between two and nine times. The chain employs TRBV7-9 and TRBJ2-5; TRBD1 matches 7 bases. The CDR3 totals 17 residues. Trimming cost V 5 bases and J 4 bases; bases outside gene matches: 16. Germline V gene sequence: CDR1 SEHNR, CDR2 FQNEAQ (reference sequence). The CDR3 region has the DNA TGTGCCAGCAGCGAAGATGAGACAGGGAACCCCGGAGAGACCCAGTACTTC. Protein sequence: CASSEDETGNPGETQYF.

The V call is TRBV5-1, the J call TRBJ1-2; D remains ambiguous. The length of the CDR3 is 14 residues. Germline CDR1 SGHRS, CDR2 YFSETQ. Trimming took off 3 bases at V and 6 bases at J, with 15 bases between the two ends. The CDR3 bases are TGCGCCAGCAGCTGGGATCTCCTGCGCCATGGCTACACCTTC. This encodes CASSWDLLRHGYTF.

This clonotype was counted only a few times. The chain is built from TRBV7-9 and TRBJ2-5; TRBD1 matches at 10 bases. The length of the CDR3 is 15 residues. CDR1 and CDR2 (germline): SEHNR, FQNEAQ (reference sequence). With 2 bases clipped from V and 11 bases from J, the junction kept 11 bases outside the gene matches. CDR3 protein: CASSLPWDRGSEQYF. The CDR3 region has the DNA TGTGCCAGCAGCTTACCCTGGGACAGGGGTAGTGAGCAGTACTTC.

The chain combines TRBV30 with TRBJ1-2; TRBD1 is a possible D gene (5 bases). The ends were cut back, 3 bases at V and 4 bases at J, with 12 bases in the middle. This CDR3 has 13 residues. CDR1 is GTSNPN and CDR2 is SVGIG in the germline V gene (reference sequence). Written as DNA, the CDR3 is TGTGCCTGGAGCCCGGGACCGAGCTATGGCTACACCTTC. This encodes CAWSPGPSYGYTF.

The J gene is TRBJ2-7, the V gene TRBV9, with 7 bases that match TRBD1. Germline lookup yields CDR1 SGDLS and CDR2 YYNGEE. This CDR3 is 15 amino acids long. V trimming: 0 bases; J trimming: 7 bases; junction bases outside the gene matches: 10. The CDR3: CASSVDVQGYNEQYF. The CDR3 DNA sequence: TGTGCCAGCAGCGTAGATGTACAGGGGTACAATGAGCAGTACTTC.

This sequence joins TRBV7-2 and TRBJ2-7; possibly TRBD2 for D (5 bases). Trimming removed 6 bases at V and 7 bases at J, with 22 bases between. The CDR3 loop spans 15 amino acids. The V gene's germline CDR1 is SGHTA and CDR2 FQGNSA. The CDR3 coding sequence is TGTGCCAGCAGAATCTCACGGGGAGATTACAATGAGCAGTACTTC. Protein: CASRISRGDYNEQYF.

This clonotype was seen more than once but under ten times. The rearrangement links TRBV7-2 to TRBJ2-5, with 8 bases lining up with TRBD2. J lost 5 bases, V lost 5 bases, and 4 bases had no gene match. Per the germline V gene, CDR1 is SGHTA and CDR2 is FQGNSA. The CDR3 length is 13 residues. The CDR3 DNA is TGTGCCAGCAGCGTCGGGGGGGTGGAGACCCAGTACTTC. Amino acids: CASSVGGVETQYF. Full variable domain (rest looked up from reference TRBV7-2 and TRBJ2-5): GAGVSQSPSNKVTEKGKDVELRCDPISGHTALYWYRQSLGQGLEFLIYFQGNSAPDKSGLPSDRFSAERTGGSVSTLTIQRTQQEDSAVYLCASSVGGVETQYFGPGTRLLVL.

A few counts support this clonotype. V is TRBV4-2 and J is TRBJ2-5, with TRBD2 matching over 13 bases. The CDR3 loop spans 17 amino acids. V gave up 3 bases and J gave up 2 bases; unmatched junction bases: 6. Germline V gene lookup returns CDR1 LGHNA and CDR2 YNFKEQ. The CDR3 loop is CASSQRGLAGTQETQYF. For the CDR3, the DNA is TGTGCCAGCAGCCAGAGGGGACTAGCGGGGACACAAGAGACCCAGTACTTC.

This clonotype was counted only a few times. V is TRBV4-3 and J is TRBJ2-7; the D call may be TRBD1 or TRBD2 (6 bases each). The CDR3 is 15 residues long. The V gene's germline CDR1 is LGHNA and CDR2 YSLEER. The V and J ends lost 0 bases and 3 bases respectively, with 12 bases between them. CDR3 in DNA: TGCGCCAGCAGCCAAGATAGGACAGCGGGCTACGAGCAGTACTTC. Translated, it gives CASSQDRTAGYEQYF.

The chain recombines TRBV2 with TRBJ2-7, with D tentatively TRBD2 (5 bases). The ends were cut back, 6 bases at V and 3 bases at J, with 15 bases in the middle. Germline V gene lookup returns CDR1 SNHLY and CDR2 FYNNEI. The CDR3 totals 14 residues. The CDR3 bases are TGTGCCAGCAGCGAACCAGAGGGCCGCTACGAGCAGTACTTC. Translated: CASSEPEGRYEQYF.